A selection of T cell receptor beta chains follows, all from one sample in a study of long-term antiretroviral therapy in people with HIV. Data came from immunoSEQ multiplex PCR; TCRdb stores just in-frame clones and leaves some out. The profile shows some 20,000 clones, 90% of them singletons. This specimen was unsorted PBMCs, taken approximately 4.5 years before starting antiretroviral therapy. The receptors stem from a woman between 25 and 40 years old with HIV. The CDR3 runs from the conserved cysteine through the conserved F or W. The D gene is left open where the match is weak. The size of a clone is reported for some rows only, either as once, few or many, or as a class for expanded clones.

clone_size: NA; j_call: TRBJ2-3; v_call: TRBV2; d_call: NA; cdr3_length: 18; cdr3_aa: CASSATSRLWGSTDTQYF; cdr3_nt: TGTGCCAGCAGTGCCACTAGCAGGCTTTGGGGTAGCACAGATACGCAGTATTTT
clone_size: once; j_call: TRBJ1-2; v_call: TRBV7-2; d_call: NA; cdr3_length: 16; cdr3_aa: CASSRSGAEYNYGYTF; cdr3_nt: TGTGCCAGCAGCCGGTCGGGGGCTGAATACAACTATGGCTACACCTTC
clone_size: NA; j_call: TRBJ1-6; v_call: TRBV4-3; d_call: NA; cdr3_length: 15; cdr3_aa: CASSQDRGPNSPLHF; cdr3_nt: TGCGCCAGCAGCCAAGATCGGGGGCCGAATTCACCCCTCCACTTT
clone_size: NA; j_call: TRBJ1-2; v_call: TRBV13; d_call: NA; cdr3_length: 14; cdr3_aa: CASSLGEGYYGYTF; cdr3_nt: TGTGCCAGCAGCTTAGGAGAGGGCTACTATGGCTACACCTTC
clone_size: NA; j_call: TRBJ1-3; v_call: TRBV5-1; d_call: NA; cdr3_length: 16; cdr3_aa: CASSQQGTSSGNTIYF; cdr3_nt: TGCGCCAGCAGCCAACAGGGCACTAGCTCTGGAAACACCATATATTTT
clone_size: NA; j_call: TRBJ1-3; v_call: TRBV7-9; d_call: NA; cdr3_length: 16; cdr3_aa: CASSSGRITSGNTIYF; cdr3_nt: TGTGCCAGCAGCTCGGGACGGATTACTTCTGGAAACACCATATATTTT
clone_size: once; j_call: TRBJ2-2; v_call: TRBV18; d_call: NA; cdr3_length: 15; cdr3_aa: CASSPRKDNLGELFF; cdr3_nt: TGTGCCAGCTCACCAAGAAAGGACAACCTCGGGGAGCTGTTTTTT
clone_size: NA; j_call: TRBJ1-4; v_call: TRBV10-1; d_call: NA; cdr3_length: 14; cdr3_aa: CASSERQTTGKLFF; cdr3_nt: TGCGCCAGCAGTGAGCGTCAGACTACGGGGAAACTGTTTTTT
clone_size: NA; j_call: TRBJ1-4; v_call: TRBV9; d_call: NA; cdr3_length: 14; cdr3_aa: CASSVGGTDEKLFF; cdr3_nt: TGTGCCAGCAGCGTGGGCGGTACAGATGAAAAACTGTTTTTT
clone_size: NA; j_call: TRBJ1-5; v_call: TRBV7-9; d_call: NA; cdr3_length: 15; cdr3_aa: CASSLGDSFNQPQHF; cdr3_nt: TGTGCCAGCAGCTTAGGTGACAGCTTTAATCAGCCCCAGCATTTT
clone_size: NA; j_call: TRBJ1-6; v_call: TRBV2; d_call: NA; cdr3_length: 16; cdr3_aa: CASSAFEGGNGSPLHF; cdr3_nt: TGTGCCAGCAGTGCCTTCGAGGGGGGGAATGGTTCACCCCTCCACTTT
clone_size: once; j_call: TRBJ1-2; v_call: TRBV9; d_call: TRBD1; cdr3_length: 14; cdr3_aa: CASSVLGDRRGYTF; cdr3_nt: TGTGCCAGCAGCGTATTGGGGGACAGGCGAGGCTACACCTTC
clone_size: NA; j_call: TRBJ2-7; v_call: TRBV7-7; d_call: TRBD1; cdr3_length: 15; cdr3_aa: CASSQGQGASYEQYF; cdr3_nt: TGTGCCAGCAGCCAGGGACAGGGGGCCTCCTACGAGCAGTACTTC
clone_size: NA; j_call: TRBJ2-7; v_call: TRBV21-1; d_call: NA; cdr3_length: 16; cdr3_aa: CASSKFEGSQTYEQYF; cdr3_nt: TGTGCCAGCAGCAAATTCGAGGGAAGTCAGACCTACGAGCAGTACTTC
clone_size: NA; j_call: TRBJ2-5; v_call: TRBV29-1; d_call: TRBD1; cdr3_length: 15; cdr3_aa: CSLTLGQGIQETQYF; cdr3_nt: TGCAGCCTTACGCTAGGACAGGGGATCCAAGAGACCCAGTACTTC